This T cell receptor beta chain is drawn from a study of blood T cells in healthy people across ages. General observations from the study: When set beside aged donors, long-lived donors presented more naive CD4+ cells and higher diversity. The donors' CMV status was not determined, possibly confounding changes in expanded clonotypes. Since the PBMCs were unsorted, naive and antigen-experienced cells could not be conclusively compared.

This clonotype showed up many times. The antigen is not known. With a J-beta primer mix and a sample-barcoded 5' primer, a second PCR ran about 7 to 12 cycles. MiXCR, applied by TCRdb to the 5' RACE reads, yields one record per CDR3 protein. The sample holds roughly 500,000 distinct CDR3 sequences, 20% to 30% seen once. The data were also submitted as part of a second study, on T cells of mothers and their children.

The origin of this receptor is a boy under 18 in good health. Input material: blood.

For the CDR3, the DNA is TGTGCCAGCAGTTTGAGGGAAAACATTCAGTACTTC. Protein: CASSLRENIQYF. The rearrangement uses TRBV12-3 or TRBV12-4 and TRBJ2-4, with D perhaps matching TRBD2 (5 bases). Trimming stripped 3 bases from V and 5 bases from J, with 5 bases between. The CDR3 is made up of 12 amino acids.